The sequence of this TCR beta chain was determined in a study of control samples from healthy donors and cancer patients. J gave up 4 bases and V 2 bases, and 10 bases lay outside the gene matches. Per the germline V gene, CDR1 is PRHDT and CDR2 is FYEKMQ (reference sequence). The CDR3 sequence is 17 residues long. Here immunoSEQ multiplex PCR was the method, and the copy in TCRdb shows in-frame clones only, minus some. Among roughly 190,000 clones listed, over 80% were seen once. The origin of this receptor is a man younger than 45 in good health. Sequencing input: blood. The J gene is TRBJ1-2, the V gene TRBV13, with TRBD1 matching 10 bases. The CDR3 spells CASSLMGQGKLPYGYTF. CDR3 coding DNA: TGTGCCAGCAGCTTAATGGGACAGGGGAAGCTCCCCTATGGCTACACCTTC.